This passage covers 23 T cell receptor beta chains from one sample sequenced in a study of cytomegalovirus exposure and HLA in healthy donors. It was with 60 Vbeta and 13 Jbeta primers that the PCR ran. Profiling relied on immunoSEQ multiplex PCR, and the TCRdb table lists in-frame clones only, not all of them. The sample records about 190,000 clones, over 80% being singletons. Source material: PBMCs. The receptors stem from a boy between 2 and 10 years old in good health and CMV-seronegative.

This sequence joins TRBV7-9 and TRBJ2-1; D is possibly TRBD1 (6 bases). This CDR3 region has 14 residues. Trimming stripped 2 bases from V and 5 bases from J, with 10 bases between. Germline values: CDR1 SEHNR, CDR2 FQNEAQ (reference sequence). The CDR3 loop reads CASSLQGRDNEQFF. The CDR3 DNA reads as TGTGCCAGCAGCTTACAGGGGCGAGACAATGAGCAGTTCTTC.

The chain recombines TRBV7-9 with TRBJ1-2; 7 bases map to TRBD1. The CDR3 loop spans 15 amino acids. The V and J ends lost 1 base and 6 bases, in that order; junction bases with no gene match: 8. Germline V gives CDR1 SEHNR, CDR2 FQNEAQ (reference sequence). CDR3 sequence: CASSLGGQPSDGYTF. In DNA form, the CDR3 reads TGTGCCAGCAGCTTAGGGGGACAGCCGAGTGATGGCTACACCTTC.

V usage is TRBV11-2 and J usage is TRBJ2-7, with a weak D call TRBD1 (6 bases). The germline gives CDR1 SGHAT, CDR2 FQNNGV. Trimming took 5 bases from V and 4 from J, leaving 15 bases between them. CDR3 length equals 14 residues. CDR3 nucleotide sequence: TGTGCCAGCAGCCTGGCCGGGACACAATACGAGCAGTACTTC. Its translation is CASSLAGTQYEQYF.

The CDR3 sequence is CASSKLAGLRGTQYF. In DNA, the CDR3 is TGCGCCAGCAGCAAGCTAGCGGGCCTAAGGGGGACCCAGTACTTC. The chain couples TRBV4-1 to TRBJ2-5, with TRBD2 matching over 8 bases. From germline, CDR1 is MGHRA and CDR2 YSYEKL. This CDR3 spans 15 amino acids. V trimming: 5 bases; J trimming: 7 bases; junction bases outside the gene matches: 12.

The J gene is TRBJ1-5, the V gene TRBV18; 8 bases fit TRBD1. Germline V CDR1 and CDR2: KGHSH, LQKENI. J was trimmed by 1 base and V by 6 bases; bases with no gene match: 8. The CDR3 runs 16 residues. The CDR3 sequence: CASSQAGTGSNQPQHF. As DNA, the CDR3 is TGTGCCAGCTCGCAGGCCGGGACAGGCAGCAATCAGCCCCAGCATTTT.

The CDR3 here is CASSQEGLAGGSVNEQFF. As DNA, the CDR3 is TGTGCCAGCAGCCAAGAAGGCTTAGCGGGAGGTAGCGTTAATGAGCAGTTCTTC. V is TRBV4-2 and J is TRBJ2-1; 10 bases match TRBD2. Germline V lookup: CDR1 LGHNA, CDR2 YNFKEQ. J lost 7 bases, V lost 0 bases, and 12 bases had no gene match. The CDR3 has 18 amino acids.

The V and J genes are TRBV4-2 and TRBJ2-1; D might be TRBD2 (6 bases). This CDR3 spans 15 amino acids. In germline, CDR1 is LGHNA, CDR2 YNFKEQ. The V and J ends lost 0 bases and 5 bases respectively, with 11 bases between them. This chain's CDR3 is CASSQDSGVNNEQFF. CDR3 DNA sequence: TGTGCCAGCAGCCAAGATTCGGGGGTTAACAATGAGCAGTTCTTC.

The chain has TRBV28 and TRBJ2-3, with a weak D call TRBD2 (5 bases). V lost 6 bases to trimming and J lost 8 bases, with 21 bases between them. Germline values: CDR1 MDHEN, CDR2 SYDVKM. This CDR3 has 15 residues. CDR3 in DNA: TGTGCCAGCAGCCCGGAGGCGTTCACTAGTAGTACGCAGTATTTT. Protein: CASSPEAFTSSTQYF.

The rearrangement links TRBV5-1 to TRBJ1-1; 7 bases are a match to TRBD1. V shed 0 bases and J 8 bases; nucleotides not matched to a gene: 13. This CDR3 contains 16 residues. The V gene's germline CDR1 is SGHRS and CDR2 YFSETQ. The CDR3 protein is CASSLARTGTKVEAFF. Here the CDR3 DNA reads TGCGCCAGCAGCTTGGCCCGGACAGGTACTAAAGTGGAAGCTTTCTTT.

This rearrangement joins TRBV9 to TRBJ1-1; 9 nucleotides match TRBD1. Germline V lookup: CDR1 SGDLS, CDR2 YYNGEE. After removal of 3 bases from V and 4 bases from J, the junction contained 10 bases not matched to a gene. The CDR3 has 16 amino acids. CDR3 coding DNA: TGTGCCAGCAGCGAGAACCCGGGACAGGGAACCACTGAAGCTTTCTTT. Translation gives CASSENPGQGTTEAFF.

The chain links TRBV14 to TRBJ1-6, with TRBD1 matching 7 bases. V trimming: 5 bases; J trimming: 5 bases; junction bases outside the gene matches: 6. Germline V lookup: CDR1 SGHDN, CDR2 FVKESK. The CDR3 is 15 amino acids. In DNA, the CDR3 is TGTGCCAGCAGCTCTAGGGACAGTGATAATTCACCCCTCCACTTT. Its protein product is CASSSRDSDNSPLHF. The whole variable domain, filled in from reference TRBV14 and TRBJ1-6, reads EAGVTQFPSHSVIEKGQTVTLRCDPISGHDNLYWYRRVMGKEIKFLLHFVKESKQDESGMPNNRFLAERTGGTYSTLKVQPAELEDSGVYFCASSSRDSDNSPLHFGNGTRLTVT.

The rearrangement uses TRBV7-2 and TRBJ1-1; D call uncertain. This CDR3 spans 15 amino acids. Trimming removed 5 bases from V and 1 base from J, with 14 bases in between. CDR1 is SGHTA and CDR2 is FQGNSA in the germline V gene. CDR3 sequence reads: CASSPFRVKNTEAFF. CDR3 sequence (DNA): TGTGCCAGCAGCCCGTTTCGGGTTAAGAACACTGAAGCTTTCTTT.

This rearrangement joins TRBV30 to TRBJ2-3; 12 nucleotides match TRBD2. With 2 bases clipped from V and 1 base from J, the junction kept 4 bases outside the gene matches. This CDR3 has 16 amino acids. CDR1 GTSNPN and CDR2 SVGIG come from the germline V gene (reference sequence). CDR3 sequence: CAWSTWTSGGTDTQYF. For the CDR3, the DNA is TGTGCCTGGAGTACATGGACTAGCGGGGGCACAGATACGCAGTATTTT.

The chain has TRBV7-2 and TRBJ2-1; D may be TRBD1 (6 bases). Trimming cost V 5 bases and J 4 bases, with 12 bases left between them. Germline CDR1 reads SGHTA; CDR2 reads FQGNSA. The CDR3 spans 14 residues. The CDR3 loop reads CASSRPRGYNEQFF. DNA of the CDR3: TGTGCCAGCAGCAGACCCAGGGGTTACAATGAGCAGTTCTTC.

The chain combines TRBV18 with TRBJ1-3, with D possibly being TRBD1 (6 bases). Germline V gene lookup returns CDR1 KGHSH and CDR2 LQKENI. The CDR3 extends over 15 amino acids. The germline V and J ends were trimmed by 5 bases and 4 bases, with 15 bases remaining between them. This CDR3 reads CASSSTTGQGNTIYF. In DNA form, the CDR3 reads TGTGCCAGCTCATCCACGACAGGCCAAGGAAACACCATATATTTT.

V and J are TRBV7-9 and TRBJ1-2, with 7 bases identical to TRBD1. This CDR3 is 14 amino acids long. V dropped 0 bases and J dropped 4; count of bases not matched to a gene: 2. The germline V gene has CDR1 SEHNR and CDR2 FQNEAQ (reference sequence). The CDR3: CASSLAAGGYGYTF. For the CDR3, the DNA is TGTGCCAGCAGCTTAGCGGCAGGGGGCTATGGCTACACCTTC.

The V call is TRBV11-2, the J call TRBJ2-7; 11 bases align to TRBD2. Per the germline V gene, CDR1 is SGHAT and CDR2 is FQNNGV. The CDR3 is 15 amino acids. V was pared by 5 bases and J by 2 bases, with 5 bases of the junction left unmatched. The CDR3: CASSPGTSGTYEQYF. CDR3 DNA sequence: TGTGCCAGCAGCCCCGGGACTAGCGGTACCTACGAGCAGTACTTC.

This clone was seen a single time. The J gene is TRBJ2-5, the V gene TRBV9, with TRBD2 identical over 9 bases. This CDR3 region has 16 residues. V gave up 1 base and J gave up 5 bases; unmatched junction bases: 9. Germline lookup yields CDR1 SGDLS and CDR2 YYNGEE. The DNA of the CDR3 is TGTGCCAGCAGCGTAATAGCGGGAGATAGTAGGGAGACCCAGTACTTC. This codes for CASSVIAGDSRETQYF.

This rearrangement joins TRBV4-3 to TRBJ2-1; D uncertain. Germline V gene lookup returns CDR1 LGHNA and CDR2 YSLEER. This CDR3 has 16 amino acids. Trimming removed 0 bases at V and 0 bases at J, with 9 bases between. Here the CDR3 reads CASSQDPPSSYNEQFF. The CDR3 bases are TGCGCCAGCAGCCAAGATCCCCCGAGCTCCTACAATGAGCAGTTCTTC.

This clone was recorded a few times. V usage is TRBV10-1 and J usage is TRBJ2-5; D is undetermined. CDR3 size: 12 residues. V lost 6 bases, J lost 5 bases, and 10 bases lay in between. Germline CDR1 is WNHNN and CDR2 is SYGVQD (reference sequence). The CDR3 sequence: CASRGRYETQYF. The DNA of the CDR3 is TGCGCCAGCAGAGGCAGGTACGAGACCCAGTACTTC.

The chain uses TRBV5-1 and TRBJ2-1; 12 bases match TRBD2. Trimming cost V 0 bases and J 6 bases; bases outside gene matches: 1. Germline assignment: CDR1 SGHRS and CDR2 YFSETQ. This CDR3 is built from 15 residues. In DNA form, the CDR3 reads TGCGCCAGCAGCTTGGGGGGACTAGCGGGCAATGAGCAGTTCTTC. As protein: CASSLGGLAGNEQFF.

V gene TRBV6-1 combines with J gene TRBJ1-5; 7 positions agree with TRBD1. Germline values: CDR1 MNHNS, CDR2 SASEGT. The CDR3 length is 15 residues. Losses at the gene ends were 0 bases for V and 2 bases for J; bases not matched to a gene: 1. The CDR3 spells CASSEAGGGNQPQHF. In nucleotides, the CDR3 is TGTGCCAGCAGTGAAGCAGGGGGCGGCAATCAGCCCCAGCATTTT.

This clone was detected a few times. V gene TRBV7-9 combines with J gene TRBJ1-1; TRBD1 matches at 8 bases. CDR1 and CDR2 (germline): SEHNR, FQNEAQ (reference sequence). CDR3 length equals 17 residues. J was trimmed by 5 bases and V by 7 bases; bases with no gene match: 18. CDR3 nucleotides: TGTGCCAGCACCCTATGGGTGGGACAGGCAGTAGGGACTGAAGCTTTCTTT. Translating gives CASTLWVGQAVGTEAFF.